This TCR beta chain was sequenced in a study of T cells expressing NK-cell markers. Across the whole study: There were seven HCMV-seropositive donors and one seronegative donor among the eight sequenced. Overall study findings and caveats: Among a few donors, these clonotypes also ranked first in the CD3+CD56-NKG2C+ fraction.

As concerns this clonotype: No antigen is known for it.

There are 13 residues in the CDR3. Germline CDR1 MDHEN, CDR2 SYDVKM. One entry per CDR3 protein, without DNA, is what TCRdb gives after re-calling the 5' RACE reads. The sample shows hundreds of thousands of distinct CDR3 sequences, and around 4.9% sits with its ten largest clones. The source material was blood T cells: a sorted CD56 or NKG2C T cell subset, CD4+ or CD8+ T cells, or bulk PBMC T cells (not recorded which). The TCR sequence derives from a man aged 18 to 69 in good health. V usage is TRBV28 and J usage is TRBJ1-1; TCRdb gives TRBD1 as the D gene, but with no DNA this cannot be confirmed. The chain's CDR3 is CASSRRAVSEAFF.